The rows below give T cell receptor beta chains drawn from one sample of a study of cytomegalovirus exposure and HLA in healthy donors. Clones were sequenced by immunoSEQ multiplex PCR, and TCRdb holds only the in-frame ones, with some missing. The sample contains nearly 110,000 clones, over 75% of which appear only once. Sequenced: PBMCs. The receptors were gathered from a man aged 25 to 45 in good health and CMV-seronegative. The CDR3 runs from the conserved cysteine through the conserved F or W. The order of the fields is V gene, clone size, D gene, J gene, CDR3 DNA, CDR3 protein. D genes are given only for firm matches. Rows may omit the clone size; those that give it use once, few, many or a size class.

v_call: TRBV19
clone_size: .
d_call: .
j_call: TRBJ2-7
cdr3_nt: TGTGCCAGTAGTATAGCGGGGGGCCGGGAGCAGTACTTC
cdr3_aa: CASSIAGGREQYF

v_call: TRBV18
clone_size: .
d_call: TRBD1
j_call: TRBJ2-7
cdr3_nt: TGTGCCAGCTCACCCCGGGACAGAGAAAGCTACGAGCAGTACTTC
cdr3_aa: CASSPRDRESYEQYF

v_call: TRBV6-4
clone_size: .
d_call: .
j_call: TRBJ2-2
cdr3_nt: TGTGCCAGCAGTAGACACGGCACCGGGGAGCTGTTTTTT
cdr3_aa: CASSRHGTGELFF

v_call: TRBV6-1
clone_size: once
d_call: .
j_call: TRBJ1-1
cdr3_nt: TGTGCCAGCAGATTGACAGGATTGAACACTGAAGCTTTCTTT
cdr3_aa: CASRLTGLNTEAFF

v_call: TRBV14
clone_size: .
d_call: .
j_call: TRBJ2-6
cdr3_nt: TGTGCCAGCAGCCGTTACTACTCTGGGGCCAACGTCCTGACTTTC
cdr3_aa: CASSRYYSGANVLTF

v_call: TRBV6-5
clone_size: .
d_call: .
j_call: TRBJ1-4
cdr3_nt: TGTGCCAGCAGGATAGACAGTAATGAAAAACTGTTTTTT
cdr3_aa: CASRIDSNEKLFF

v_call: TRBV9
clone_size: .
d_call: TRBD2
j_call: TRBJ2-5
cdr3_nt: TGTGCCAGCAGCTCGGGACTAGCGGGAGTAGAGACCCAGTACTTC
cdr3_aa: CASSSGLAGVETQYF

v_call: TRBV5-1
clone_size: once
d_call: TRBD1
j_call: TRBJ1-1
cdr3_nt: TGCGCCAGCAGTTTAGGGGGCGCGGTAACTGAAGCTTTCTTT
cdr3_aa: CASSLGGAVTEAFF

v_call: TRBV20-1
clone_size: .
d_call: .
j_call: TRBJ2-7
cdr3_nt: TGCAGTGTTCCCAGGGGAGACGAGCAGTACTTC
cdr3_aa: CSVPRGDEQYF

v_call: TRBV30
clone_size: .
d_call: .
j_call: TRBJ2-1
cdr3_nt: TGTGCCTGGAGTGTATCCTCCAGCGCCAATGAGCAGTTCTTC
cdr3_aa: CAWSVSSSANEQFF

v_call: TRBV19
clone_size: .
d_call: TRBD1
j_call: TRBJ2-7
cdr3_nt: TGTGCCAGTAGTACGACAGGGGCCTCCTACGAGCAGTACTTC
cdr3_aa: CASSTTGASYEQYF

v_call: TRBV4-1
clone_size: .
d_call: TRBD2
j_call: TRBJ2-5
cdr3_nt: TGCGCCAGCAGCCAAGATGGGAGGGGCGGGGAGACCCAGTACTTC
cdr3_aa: CASSQDGRGGETQYF

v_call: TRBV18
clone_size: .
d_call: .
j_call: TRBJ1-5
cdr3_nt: TGTGCCAGCTCACCAGACTATAGCAATCAGCCCCAGCATTTT
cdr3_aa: CASSPDYSNQPQHF

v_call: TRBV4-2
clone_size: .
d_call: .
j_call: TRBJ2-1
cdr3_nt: TGTGCCAGCAGCCAAGATCGGGCGGGCAGTTACAATGAGCAGTTCTTC
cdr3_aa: CASSQDRAGSYNEQFF

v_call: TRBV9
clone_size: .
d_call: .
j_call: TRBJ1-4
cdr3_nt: TGTGCCAGCAGCCAACAGGGAGCAACTAATGAAAAACTGTTTTTT
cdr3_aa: CASSQQGATNEKLFF

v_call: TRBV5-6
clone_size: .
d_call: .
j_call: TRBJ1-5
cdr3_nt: TGTGCCAGCAGCTTGAGAGTGAATCAGCCCCAGCATTTT
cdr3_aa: CASSLRVNQPQHF

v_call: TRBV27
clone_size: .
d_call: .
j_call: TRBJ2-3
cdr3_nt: TGTGCCAGCACGAGCACAGATACGCAGTATTTT
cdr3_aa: CASTSTDTQYF

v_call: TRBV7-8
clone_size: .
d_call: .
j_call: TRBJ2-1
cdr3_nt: TGTGCCAGCATCCTAGGGGGGGTGATCAGCGAGCAGTTCTTC
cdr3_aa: CASILGGVISEQFF

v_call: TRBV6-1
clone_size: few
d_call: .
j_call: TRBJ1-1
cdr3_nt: TGTGCCAGCAGGTCGACAGGGAACACTGAAGCTTTCTTT
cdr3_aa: CASRSTGNTEAFF

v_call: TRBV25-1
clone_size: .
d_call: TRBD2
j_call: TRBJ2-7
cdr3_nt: TGTGCCAGCAGTGAAGTGGGAGCGGGGTCTTCCTACGAGCAGTACTTC
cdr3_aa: CASSEVGAGSSYEQYF

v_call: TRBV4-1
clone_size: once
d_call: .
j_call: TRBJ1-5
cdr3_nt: TGCGCCAGCAGCCCGGACAGCCTTGGGCAGCCCCAGCATTTT
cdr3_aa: CASSPDSLGQPQHF

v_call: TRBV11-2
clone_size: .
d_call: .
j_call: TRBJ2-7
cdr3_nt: TGTGCCAGCAGCCCCGGGTTCAGCGGAGGCTACGAGCAGTACTTC
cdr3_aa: CASSPGFSGGYEQYF

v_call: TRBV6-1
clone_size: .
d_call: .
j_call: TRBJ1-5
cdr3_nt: TGTGCCAGCAGTGGTACAGTTAATAGCAATCAGCCCCAGCATTTT
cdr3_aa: CASSGTVNSNQPQHF

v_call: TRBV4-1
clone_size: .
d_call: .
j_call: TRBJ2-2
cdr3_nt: TGCGCCAGCAGCCAGACGGGACTGGCGAACACCGGGGAGCTGTTTTTT
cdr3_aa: CASSQTGLANTGELFF

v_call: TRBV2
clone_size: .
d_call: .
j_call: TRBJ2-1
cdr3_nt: TGTGCCAGCACCGCTGACAGGTTGGTTAACAATGAGCAGTTCTTC
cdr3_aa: CASTADRLVNNEQFF

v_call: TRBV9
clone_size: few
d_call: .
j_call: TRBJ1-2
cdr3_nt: TGTGCCAGCAGCGTAGTTGACGGGTCCAGTGGCTACACCTTC
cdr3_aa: CASSVVDGSSGYTF

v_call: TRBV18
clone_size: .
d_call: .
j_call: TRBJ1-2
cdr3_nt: TGTGCCAGCTCACCACTTTTTACAGAAGATGGCTACACCTTC
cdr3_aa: CASSPLFTEDGYTF

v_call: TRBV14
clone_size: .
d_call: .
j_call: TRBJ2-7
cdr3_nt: TGTGCCAGCAGCCAAGTCCGGCAGGTTCCCTACGAGCAGTACTTC
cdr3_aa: CASSQVRQVPYEQYF

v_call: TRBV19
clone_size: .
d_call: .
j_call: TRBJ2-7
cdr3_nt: TGTGCCAGTAGAACCGGGACAAACGAGCAGTACTTC
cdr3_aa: CASRTGTNEQYF

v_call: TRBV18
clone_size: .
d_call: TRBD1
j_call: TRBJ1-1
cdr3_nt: TGTGCCAGCTCACCACAGACGACAGGGGGTGGTGAAGCTTTCTTT
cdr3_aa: CASSPQTTGGGEAFF

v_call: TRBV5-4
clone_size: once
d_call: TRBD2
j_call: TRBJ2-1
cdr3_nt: TGTGCCAGCAGCGGAGGGACTAGCGGGGCCTACAATGAGCAGTTCTTC
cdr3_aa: CASSGGTSGAYNEQFF

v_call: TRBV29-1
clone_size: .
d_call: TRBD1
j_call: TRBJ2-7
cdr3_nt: TGCAGCGTTGAAGCCTTTGACAGGGCCGAGCAGTACTTC
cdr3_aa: CSVEAFDRAEQYF

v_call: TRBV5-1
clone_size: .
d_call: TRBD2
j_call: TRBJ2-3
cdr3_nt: TGCGCCAGCAGCTCCAGCGGGAGAGCAGATACGCAGTATTTT
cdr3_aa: CASSSSGRADTQYF

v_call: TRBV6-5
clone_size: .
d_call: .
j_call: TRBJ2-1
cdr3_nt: TGTGCCAGCAGTACAGGGACCGGGAATGAGCAGTTCTTC
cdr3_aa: CASSTGTGNEQFF

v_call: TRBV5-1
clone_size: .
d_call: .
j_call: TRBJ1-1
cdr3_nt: TGCGCCAGCAGCTTACTTCTGACTACTGAAGCTTTCTTT
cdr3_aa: CASSLLLTTEAFF

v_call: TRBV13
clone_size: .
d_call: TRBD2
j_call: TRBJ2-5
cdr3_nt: TGTGCCAGCTCCCTAGCGGGTTCTCAAGGAGAGATCCAGTACTTC
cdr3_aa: CASSLAGSQGEIQYF

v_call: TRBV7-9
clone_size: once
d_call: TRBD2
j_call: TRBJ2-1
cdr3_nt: TGTGCCAGCAGCGGACTAGCGGGAGTCTCCTACAATGAGCAGTTCTTC
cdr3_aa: CASSGLAGVSYNEQFF

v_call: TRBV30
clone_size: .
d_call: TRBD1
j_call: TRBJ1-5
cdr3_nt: TGTGCCTGGAACACAGGGGCCAATCAGCCCCAGCATTTT
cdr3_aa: CAWNTGANQPQHF

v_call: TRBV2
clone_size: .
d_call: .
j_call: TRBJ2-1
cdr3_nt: TGTGCCAGCATTCCGCCGGGAGCAGGGATTACGGTAGGCAATGAGCAGTTCTTC
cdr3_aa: CASIPPGAGITVGNEQFF

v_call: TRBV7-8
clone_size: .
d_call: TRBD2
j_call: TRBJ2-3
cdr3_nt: TGTGCCAGCAGCTTAGATTACGCCGGGACTAGGGATACGCAGTATTTT
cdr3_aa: CASSLDYAGTRDTQYF

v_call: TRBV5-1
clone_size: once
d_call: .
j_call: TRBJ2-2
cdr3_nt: TGCGCCAGCAGCTTGGTAGCGGAAACCGGGGAGCTGTTTTTT
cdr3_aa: CASSLVAETGELFF

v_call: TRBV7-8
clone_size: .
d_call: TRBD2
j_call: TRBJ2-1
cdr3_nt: TGTGCCAGCAGCTACACTAGCGGTCTCTATAATGAGCAGTTCTTC
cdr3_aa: CASSYTSGLYNEQFF

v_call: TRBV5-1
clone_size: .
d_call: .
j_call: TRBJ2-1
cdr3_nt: TGCGCCAGCAGTCCGGCCTGGGGCGAGCAGTTCTTC
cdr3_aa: CASSPAWGEQFF

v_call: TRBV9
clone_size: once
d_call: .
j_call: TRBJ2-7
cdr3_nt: TGTGCCAGCAGCGTCAGGCCCTCCGAATTCTACGAGCAGTACTTC
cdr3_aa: CASSVRPSEFYEQYF

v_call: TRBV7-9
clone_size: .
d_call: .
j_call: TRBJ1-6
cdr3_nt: TGTGCCAGCAGCTTAGGGCATAATAATTCACCCCTCCACTTT
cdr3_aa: CASSLGHNNSPLHF

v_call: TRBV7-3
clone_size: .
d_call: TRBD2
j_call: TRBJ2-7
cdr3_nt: TGTGCCAGCAGCCAGACTAGCGGCTACGAGCAGTACTTC
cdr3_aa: CASSQTSGYEQYF

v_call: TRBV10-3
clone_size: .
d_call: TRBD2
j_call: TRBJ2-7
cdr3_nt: TGTGCCAGGCCGGGACTAGCTCTTTCATACGAGCAGTACTTC
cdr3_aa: CARPGLALSYEQYF

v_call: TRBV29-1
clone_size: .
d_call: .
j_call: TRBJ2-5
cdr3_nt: TGCAGCTTGGTGGGGGGAGAGGGAGAGACCCAGTACTTC
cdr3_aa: CSLVGGEGETQYF

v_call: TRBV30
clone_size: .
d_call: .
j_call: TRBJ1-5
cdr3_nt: TGTGCCTGGAGTGACGGAGGCCCCCAGCATTTT
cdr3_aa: CAWSDGGPQHF

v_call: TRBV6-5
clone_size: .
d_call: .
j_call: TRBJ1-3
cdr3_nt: TGTGCCAGCAGTTACTCAGGAGTCCTCTCTGGAAACACCATATATTTT
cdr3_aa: CASSYSGVLSGNTIYF

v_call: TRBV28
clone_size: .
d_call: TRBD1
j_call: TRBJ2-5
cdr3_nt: TGTGCCAGCAGTCCTACGCGACAGGGTTGGGAGACCCAGTACTTC
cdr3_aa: CASSPTRQGWETQYF

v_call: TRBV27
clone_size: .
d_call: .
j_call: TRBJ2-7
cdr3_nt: TGTGCCAGCAGTTTTGGCCCCCTCAGGGGCGGCGAGCAGTACTTC
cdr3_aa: CASSFGPLRGGEQYF

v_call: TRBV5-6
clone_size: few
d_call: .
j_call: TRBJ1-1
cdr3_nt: TGTGCCAGCAGCTTGGTACATATGGTGGCTGAAGCTTTCTTT
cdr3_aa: CASSLVHMVAEAFF

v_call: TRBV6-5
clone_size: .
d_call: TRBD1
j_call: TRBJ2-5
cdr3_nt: TGTGCCAGCAGTCCTGGACAGGGGGCTTTCGAGACCCAGTACTTC
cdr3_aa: CASSPGQGAFETQYF

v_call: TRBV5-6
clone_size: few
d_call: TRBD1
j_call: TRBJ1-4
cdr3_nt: TGTGCCAGCAGTCAGGGGGCGCGTCATGAAAAACTGTTTTTT
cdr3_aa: CASSQGARHEKLFF

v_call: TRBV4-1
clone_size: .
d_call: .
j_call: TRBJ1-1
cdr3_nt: TGCGCCAGCAGCCCAAACGGAGGGACTGAAGCTTTCTTT
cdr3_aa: CASSPNGGTEAFF

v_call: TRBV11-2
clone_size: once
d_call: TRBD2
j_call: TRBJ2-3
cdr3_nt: TGTGCCAGCAGCTTACCTAGCGGGAGTAGTGTTACGCAGTATTTT
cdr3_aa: CASSLPSGSSVTQYF

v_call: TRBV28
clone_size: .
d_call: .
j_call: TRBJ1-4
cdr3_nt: TGTGCCAGCAGTTTGAGGGAGCGTAGGAATGAAAAACTGTTTTTT
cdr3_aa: CASSLRERRNEKLFF

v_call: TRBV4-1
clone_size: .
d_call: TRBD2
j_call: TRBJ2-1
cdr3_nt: TGCGCCAGCAGCCAAGAGGGACTAGCGACCTACAATGAGCAGTTCTTC
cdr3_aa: CASSQEGLATYNEQFF

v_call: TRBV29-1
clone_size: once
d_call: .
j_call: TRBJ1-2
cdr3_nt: TGCAGCGTTGATGGGCAGTCCTATGGCTACACCTTC
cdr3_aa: CSVDGQSYGYTF